Following are 32 T cell receptor beta chains from one sample sequenced in a study of OX40 agonist ivuxolimab in advanced cancers. Measured with immunoSEQ multiplex PCR; TCRdb has only the in-frame clones, and not every one. Altogether about 46,000 clones are present, roughly three quarters being singletons, with the ten largest covering about 2.6%. Here the sequenced sample was CD4+ or CD8+ T cells sorted from blood, taken in a trial of the OX40 agonist ivuxolimab. All receptors derive from an adult with an advanced solid tumor such as melanoma, head and neck, liver or kidney cancer.

V and J are TRBV7-2 and TRBJ2-2; TRBD2 agrees at 7 bases. Per the germline V gene, CDR1 is SGHTA and CDR2 is FQGNSA. The CDR3 sequence is 15 residues long. V shed 5 bases and J 6 bases; nucleotides not matched to a gene: 9. The CDR3 sequence is CASSILGGRSGELFF. The CDR3 DNA follows: TGTGCCAGCAGCATCCTTGGCGGGAGATCCGGGGAGCTGTTTTTT. Using reference TRBV7-2 and TRBJ2-2 for the parts outside the CDR3, the full variable domain is GAGVSQSPSNKVTEKGKDVELRCDPISGHTALYWYRQSLGQGLEFLIYFQGNSAPDKSGLPSDRFSAERTGGSVSTLTIQRTQQEDSAVYLCASSILGGRSGELFFGEGSRLTVL.

Details on this clone: Other DNA sequences in this specimen translate into the identical CDR3. V usage is TRBV18 and J usage is TRBJ2-3, with D hard to call. The V and J ends lost 0 bases and 2 bases respectively, with 3 bases between them. The CDR3 is 13 residues long. The germline V gene has CDR1 KGHSH and CDR2 LQKENI. CDR3 bases: TGTGCCAGCTCACCACCCTCCACAGATACGCAGTATTTT. This codes for CASSPPSTDTQYF.

The chain couples TRBV6-1 to TRBJ2-3; D is undetermined. The CDR3 spans 12 residues. V lost 4 bases, J lost 4 bases, and 6 bases lay in between. From germline, CDR1 is MNHNS and CDR2 SASEGT. CDR3 sequence reads: CASSAPADTQYF. The CDR3 coding sequence is TGTGCCAGCAGTGCCCCTGCAGATACGCAGTATTTT.

The chain carries TRBV4-2 and TRBJ2-3, with D possibly being TRBD2 (6 bases). Deletions cut 1 base from V and 4 bases from J, with 12 bases between. The CDR3 loop spans 15 amino acids. The germline V gene has CDR1 LGHNA and CDR2 YNFKEQ. The CDR3 DNA sequence: TGTGCCAGCAGCCAAGGGGACGGAGGGTCAGATACGCAGTATTTT. Protein: CASSQGDGGSDTQYF.

The chain joins TRBV5-1 to TRBJ2-1, with 8 bases that match TRBD1. V shed 1 base and J 2 bases; nucleotides not matched to a gene: 8. CDR1 and CDR2 from the germline V gene are SGHRS and YFSETQ. This CDR3 comprises 17 residues. CDR3: CASSLHGRTGTYNEQFF. Here the CDR3 DNA reads TGCGCCAGCAGCTTGCACGGCCGGACAGGGACCTACAATGAGCAGTTCTTC. Using reference TRBV5-1 and TRBJ2-1 for the parts outside the CDR3, the full variable domain is KAGVTQTPRYLIKTRGQQVTLSCSPISGHRSVSWYQQTPGQGLQFLFEYFSETQRNKGNFPGRFSGRQFSNSRSEMNVSTLELGDSALYLCASSLHGRTGTYNEQFFGPGTRLTVL.

The chain is built from TRBV11-2 and TRBJ2-7; 7 nucleotides line up with TRBD1. There are 17 residues in the CDR3. Germline V lookup: CDR1 SGHAT, CDR2 FQNNGV. V was clipped by 1 base and J by 4 bases; unmatched bases: 13. For the CDR3, the DNA is TGTGCCAGCAGCTTAGCGTTTAGGGGGCGGACAGCGTACGAGCAGTACTTC. It translates to CASSLAFRGRTAYEQYF. Based on the CDR3 plus reference TRBV11-2 and TRBJ2-7, the full variable domain is EAGVAQSPRYKIIEKRQSVAFWCNPISGHATLYWYQQILGQGPKLLIQFQNNGVVDDSQLPKDRFSAERLKGVDSTLKIQPAKLEDSAVYLCASSLAFRGRTAYEQYFGPGTRLTVT.

J is TRBJ2-7 and V is TRBV11-2; 10 bases line up with TRBD2. V gave up 0 bases and J gave up 2 bases; unmatched junction bases: 4. Germline loops: CDR1 SGHAT, CDR2 FQNNGV. This CDR3 contains 16 residues. The CDR3 region has the DNA TGTGCCAGCAGCTTAGACCTAGCGGGAGAGCCCTACGAGCAGTACTTC. Protein sequence: CASSLDLAGEPYEQYF.

The chain recombines TRBV14 with TRBJ2-7; TRBD2 is a possible D gene (6 bases). The germline CDR1 and CDR2 sequences are SGHDN and FVKESK. The CDR3 is 16 amino acids. V was clipped by 4 bases and J by 3 bases, with 19 bases between them. This CDR3 is CASSLLATGGNYEQYF. The CDR3 DNA is TGTGCCAGCAGCCTTCTAGCGACCGGCGGAAACTACGAGCAGTACTTC. The entire variable domain, with the rest obtained from reference TRBV14 and TRBJ2-7, is as follows: EAGVTQFPSHSVIEKGQTVTLRCDPISGHDNLYWYRRVMGKEIKFLLHFVKESKQDESGMPNNRFLAERTGGTYSTLKVQPAELEDSGVYFCASSLLATGGNYEQYFGPGTRLTVT.

The table lists this clone with a few counts. The chain combines TRBV28 with TRBJ1-1, with D hard to call. The germline V gene has CDR1 MDHEN and CDR2 SYDVKM. This CDR3 contains 14 residues. With 3 bases removed from V and 1 base from J, the gap between germline ends came to 9 bases. The CDR3 DNA reads TGTGCCAGCAGTTTCGGGTCTAAGAACACTGAAGCTTTCTTT. Its protein product is CASSFGSKNTEAFF.

On this clone: Other DNA sequences from this sample encode an identical CDR3 as well. The J gene is TRBJ1-2, the V gene TRBV10-1; TRBD1 might be the D (5 bases). This CDR3 is built from 12 residues. Germline V lookup: CDR1 WNHNN, CDR2 SYGVQD (reference sequence). V was clipped by 8 bases and J by 4 bases, with 11 bases between them. In DNA, the CDR3 is TGCGCCAGCGCGGGGCAGTTCTATGGCTACACCTTC. Translation gives CASAGQFYGYTF.

The genes are TRBV10-1 and TRBJ2-6; D gene uncertain. Between the trimmed V and J ends, which lost 0 bases and 0 bases, there was a span of 9 bases. CDR1 is WNHNN and CDR2 is SYGVQD in the germline V gene (reference sequence). This CDR3 is 17 amino acids long. CDR3 bases: TGCGCCAGCAGTGAGTCAACGGCCAGCTCTGGGGCCAACGTCCTGACTTTC. Translating it yields CASSESTASSGANVLTF.

This chain joins TRBV7-9 and TRBJ1-2; TRBD1 is a possible D gene (5 bases). CDR1 is SEHNR and CDR2 is FQNEAQ in the germline V gene (reference sequence). The CDR3 has 13 amino acids. V was cut by 2 bases and J by 2 bases, with 6 bases left in between. This CDR3 is CASSLPGNYGYTF. In DNA form, the CDR3 reads TGTGCCAGCAGCTTACCAGGGAACTATGGCTACACCTTC.

There are a few counts of this clone. This rearrangement joins TRBV29-1 to TRBJ2-2; the D gene is possibly TRBD2 (5 bases). Per the germline V gene, CDR1 is SQVTM and CDR2 is ANQGSEA. The CDR3 contains 12 residues. V was trimmed by 7 bases and J by 2 bases, leaving 8 bases between them. DNA for the CDR3: TGCAGCGGGACTGAAAACACCGGGGAGCTGTTTTTT. It codes for CSGTENTGELFF.

This clone was observed a handful of times. The rearrangement links TRBV11-2 to TRBJ2-2; a possible D gene is TRBD2 (5 bases). Deletions cut 0 bases from V and 1 base from J, with 6 bases between. The CDR3 covers 15 residues. Germline V gene sequence: CDR1 SGHAT, CDR2 FQNNGV. DNA for the CDR3: TGTGCCAGCAGCTTAGAGAGCGGGAACACCGGGGAGCTGTTTTTT. This gives the protein CASSLESGNTGELFF.

The rearrangement uses TRBV30 and TRBJ1-2; 8 bases agree with TRBD1. This CDR3 region has 15 residues. V lost 3 bases and J lost 8; bases outside the gene matches: 14. Germline values: CDR1 GTSNPN, CDR2 SVGIG (reference sequence). The DNA of the CDR3 is TGTGCCTGGAGACGACAGGGGTTCGTTTTGAGAGGCTACACCTTC. It yields the protein CAWRRQGFVLRGYTF.

The V call is TRBV11-2, the J call TRBJ2-4, with D perhaps matching TRBD1 or TRBD2 (5 bases each). Germline CDR1 and CDR2: SGHAT and FQNNGV. The CDR3 contains 12 residues. V shed 6 bases and J shed 7 bases, with 10 bases lying between them. The CDR3 here is CASSLGRNIQYF. Written as DNA, the CDR3 is TGTGCCAGCAGTTTGGGACGGAACATTCAGTACTTC.

V usage is TRBV14 and J usage is TRBJ2-3; 13 bases are a match to TRBD2. The CDR3 is 16 residues long. J was trimmed by 1 base and V by 4 bases; bases with no gene match: 2. Germline lookup yields CDR1 SGHDN and CDR2 FVKESK. The CDR3 DNA reads TGTGCCAGCAGCCTGGGACTAGCGGGGCGCACAGATACGCAGTATTTT. Amino acids: CASSLGLAGRTDTQYF.

V and J are TRBV28 and TRBJ1-4; D might be TRBD1 (5 bases). CDR1 is MDHEN and CDR2 is SYDVKM in the germline V gene. Trimming took off 6 bases at V and 3 bases at J, with 17 bases between the two ends. The CDR3 length is 16 residues. Here the CDR3 DNA reads TGTGCCAGCAGCATTCTGGGGGGGTGGTCTAATGAAAAACTGTTTTTT. This codes for CASSILGGWSNEKLFF.

The V and J genes are TRBV23-1 and TRBJ1-1; a possible D gene is TRBD1 (5 bases). TRBV23-1 is filed as an ORF, its function uncertain. CDR3 length: 14 amino acids. V lost 10 bases and J 5 bases, leaving 20 bases between the germline ends. CDR3 sequence reads: CATTGGGLGTEAFF. CDR3 DNA sequence: TGCGCCACCACTGGGGGAGGGCTCGGGACTGAAGCTTTCTTT.

This clone appeared a single time. The V gene is TRBV30, the J gene TRBJ1-1; D gene unclear. The V gene lost 0 bases and the J gene lost 1 base, with 9 bases spanning the gap. Germline-derived CDR1 and CDR2 are GTSNPN and SVGIG (reference sequence). The CDR3 is made up of 14 amino acids. The CDR3 nucleotides are TGTGCCTGGAGTGTATGGGAAACGAACACTGAAGCTTTCTTT. Protein sequence: CAWSVWETNTEAFF.

The chain recombines TRBV18 with TRBJ2-7; weak D call: TRBD2 (8 bases). The CDR3 runs 14 residues. Between the trimmed V and J ends, which lost 3 bases and 7 bases, there was a span of 16 bases. The V gene's germline CDR1 is KGHSH and CDR2 LQKENI. The CDR3 loop is CASSPDVAGQEQYF. In DNA form, the CDR3 reads TGTGCCAGCTCACCCGATGTAGCGGGACAGGAGCAGTACTTC.

The rearrangement uses TRBV4-1 and TRBJ2-2, with a tentative D call TRBD2 (6 bases). The CDR3 runs 16 residues. V lost 1 base to trimming and J lost 1 base, with 10 bases between them. Germline assignment: CDR1 MGHRA and CDR2 YSYEKL. The CDR3 DNA follows: TGCGCCAGCAGCCAAGTGGGGCGGGAGAACACCGGGGAGCTGTTTTTT. Translated: CASSQVGRENTGELFF.

This rearrangement joins TRBV29-1 to TRBJ2-5, with 8 bases identical to TRBD2. CDR3 length: 15 residues. CDR1 is SQVTM, CDR2 ANQGSEA, per germline. The V segment lost 6 bases and the J segment 7 bases; nucleotides outside the gene matches: 16. CDR3: CSVGHGGTSSGTQYF. In DNA form, the CDR3 reads TGCAGCGTCGGACACGGGGGGACTAGTTCGGGGACCCAGTACTTC.

This clone was counted between two and nine times. The rearrangement uses TRBV19 and TRBJ2-7, with D perhaps TRBD2 (7 bases). This CDR3 has 17 amino acids. Per the germline V gene, CDR1 is LNHDA and CDR2 is SQIVND (reference sequence). V was clipped by 3 bases and J by 1 base, with 19 bases between them. The CDR3 protein is CASSIGGGGGSSYEQYF. In DNA form, the CDR3 reads TGTGCCAGTAGTATTGGTGGGGGCGGCGGGAGTTCCTACGAGCAGTACTTC.

The chain employs TRBV29-1 and TRBJ1-1; D call uncertain. Trimming cost V 4 bases and J 5 bases, with 8 bases left between them. CDR3 size: 11 residues. Germline assignment: CDR1 SQVTM and CDR2 ANQGSEA. CDR3 sequence reads: CSVGSGTEAFF. The CDR3 region has the DNA TGCAGCGTTGGGTCTGGGACTGAAGCTTTCTTT.

About this clone itself: The sample holds other DNA sequences that translate to the same CDR3. CDR3 nucleotides: TGCGCCAGCAGACGAGATAGACAGAGCTCCTATAATTCACCCCTCCACTTT. Encoded protein: CASRRDRQSSYNSPLHF. The gene calls are TRBV10-1 and TRBJ1-6; D may be TRBD1 (5 bases). Germline V lookup: CDR1 WNHNN, CDR2 SYGVQD (reference sequence). This CDR3 is built from 17 residues. V gave up 6 bases and J gave up 0 bases, with 15 bases separating them.

The chain carries TRBV5-1 and TRBJ2-1; 10 positions agree with TRBD2. V shed 3 bases and J 2 bases; nucleotides not matched to a gene: 5. CDR1 is SGHRS and CDR2 is YFSETQ in the germline V gene. The CDR3 runs to 16 residues. CDR3 loop: CASSYASGSTYNEQFF. The CDR3 nucleotides read TGCGCCAGCAGCTACGCTAGCGGGAGCACCTACAATGAGCAGTTCTTC. Full variable domain (missing parts from reference TRBV5-1 and TRBJ2-1): KAGVTQTPRYLIKTRGQQVTLSCSPISGHRSVSWYQQTPGQGLQFLFEYFSETQRNKGNFPGRFSGRQFSNSRSEMNVSTLELGDSALYLCASSYASGSTYNEQFFGPGTRLTVL.

This clone was picked up a small number of times. This rearrangement joins TRBV6-1 to TRBJ1-2, with 9 bases identical to TRBD1. Trimming at V came to 2 bases and at J to 5 bases, leaving 9 bases not matched to a gene. The CDR3 consists of 16 residues. The germline gives CDR1 MNHNS, CDR2 SASEGT. The CDR3 spells CASSERRGQGRYGYTF. As DNA, the CDR3 is TGTGCCAGCAGTGAAAGGCGAGGACAGGGGAGGTATGGCTACACCTTC.

This chain joins TRBV10-3 and TRBJ1-2, with a tentative D call TRBD1 (5 bases). Trimming left V 6 bases short and J 2 bases short, with 7 bases between. Germline CDR1 reads ENHRY; CDR2 reads SYGVKD. The CDR3 covers 12 residues. CDR3: CAIRAGNYGYTF. CDR3 DNA: TGTGCCATCAGGGCAGGGAACTATGGCTACACCTTC.

The V call is TRBV14, the J call TRBJ1-1, with unresolved D. Germline V lookup: CDR1 SGHDN, CDR2 FVKESK. The CDR3 sequence is 15 residues long. Trimming stripped 4 bases from V and 1 base from J, with 13 bases between. This CDR3 is CASSPLFGRNTEAFF. CDR3 nucleotides: TGTGCCAGCAGCCCCCTCTTCGGAAGGAACACTGAAGCTTTCTTT.

This chain links TRBV9 with TRBJ2-7; 11 nucleotides match TRBD2. V lost 2 bases to trimming and J lost 6 bases; unmatched junction nucleotides: 13. CDR3 size: 17 residues. Looked up from germline, CDR1 is SGDLS and CDR2 is YYNGEE. The CDR3: CASSVAPIAGGPGEQYF. As DNA, the CDR3 is TGTGCCAGCAGCGTCGCCCCCATAGCGGGAGGGCCAGGCGAGCAGTACTTC.

V usage is TRBV7-3 and J usage is TRBJ2-3, with D perhaps matching TRBD2 (6 bases). V lost 8 bases to trimming and J lost 2 bases, with 11 bases between them. Germline values: CDR1 SGHTA, CDR2 FQGTGA. The CDR3 loop spans 13 amino acids. This chain's CDR3 is CASSSGATDTQYF. In nucleotides, the CDR3 is TGTGCCAGCTCGTCGGGAGCCACAGATACGCAGTATTTT.